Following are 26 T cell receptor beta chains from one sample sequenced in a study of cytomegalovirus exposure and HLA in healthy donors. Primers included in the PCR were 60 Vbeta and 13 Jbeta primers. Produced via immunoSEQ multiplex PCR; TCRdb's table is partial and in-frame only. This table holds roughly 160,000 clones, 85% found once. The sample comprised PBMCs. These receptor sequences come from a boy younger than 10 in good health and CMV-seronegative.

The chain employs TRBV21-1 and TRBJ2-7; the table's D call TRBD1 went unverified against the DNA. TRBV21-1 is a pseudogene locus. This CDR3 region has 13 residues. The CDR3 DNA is TGTGCCAGCCGCCTAGGACAGACCTACGAGCAGTACTTC. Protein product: CASRLGQTYEQYF.

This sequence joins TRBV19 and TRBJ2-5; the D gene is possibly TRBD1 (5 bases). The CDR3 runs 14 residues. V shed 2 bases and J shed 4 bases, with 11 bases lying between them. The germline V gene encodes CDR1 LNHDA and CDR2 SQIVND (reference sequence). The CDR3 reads CASSIQGLGETQYF. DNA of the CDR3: TGTGCCAGTAGTATACAGGGATTGGGAGAGACCCAGTACTTC.

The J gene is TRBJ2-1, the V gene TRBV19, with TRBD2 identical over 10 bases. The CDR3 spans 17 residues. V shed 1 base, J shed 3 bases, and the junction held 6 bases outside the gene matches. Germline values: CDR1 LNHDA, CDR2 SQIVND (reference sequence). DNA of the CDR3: TGTGCCAGTAGTATAGGGACTAGCGGATTTTACTACAATGAGCAGTTCTTC. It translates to CASSIGTSGFYYNEQFF.

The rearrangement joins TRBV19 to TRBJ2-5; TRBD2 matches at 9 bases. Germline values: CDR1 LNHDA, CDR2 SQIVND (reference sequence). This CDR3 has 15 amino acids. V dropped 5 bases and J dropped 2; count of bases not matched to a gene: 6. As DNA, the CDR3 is TGTGCCAGTAGTGGGACTAGCTTTACACAAGAGACCCAGTACTTC. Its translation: CASSGTSFTQETQYF.

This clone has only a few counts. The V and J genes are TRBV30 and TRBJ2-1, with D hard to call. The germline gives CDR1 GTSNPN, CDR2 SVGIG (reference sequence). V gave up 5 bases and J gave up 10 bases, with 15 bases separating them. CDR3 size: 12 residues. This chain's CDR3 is CAWRTYSREQFF. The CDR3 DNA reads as TGTGCCTGGCGTACCTATTCACGCGAGCAGTTCTTC. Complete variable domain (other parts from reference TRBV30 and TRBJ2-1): SQTIHQWPATLVQPVGSPLSLECTVEGTSNPNLYWYRQAAGRGLQLLFYSVGIGQISSEVPQNLSASRPQDRQFILSSKKLLLSDSGFYLCAWRTYSREQFFGPGTRLTVL.

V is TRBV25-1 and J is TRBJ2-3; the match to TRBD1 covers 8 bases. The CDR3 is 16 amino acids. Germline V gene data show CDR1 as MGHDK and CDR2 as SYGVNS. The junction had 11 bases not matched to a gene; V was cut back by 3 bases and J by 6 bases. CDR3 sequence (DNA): TGTGCCAGCAGTGACTCTTGGACAGGGAAGTCGGATACGCAGTATTTT. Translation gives CASSDSWTGKSDTQYF.

CDR3 DNA sequence: TGTGCCAGCTCACAGGGTGGGGAGCAGTACGTC. It is translated as CASSQGGEQYV. This rearrangement joins TRBV18 to TRBJ2-7; D unclear. The CDR3 consists of 11 residues. V lost 4 bases and J lost 7, with 8 bases in between. Per germline, CDR1 KGHSH and CDR2 LQKENI.

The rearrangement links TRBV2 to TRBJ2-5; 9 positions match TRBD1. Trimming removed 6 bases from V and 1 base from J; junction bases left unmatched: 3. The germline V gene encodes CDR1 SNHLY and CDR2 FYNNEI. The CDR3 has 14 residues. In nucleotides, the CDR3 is TGTGCCAGCAGCGGGGACAGGGCCCAAGAGACCCAGTACTTC. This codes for CASSGDRAQETQYF.

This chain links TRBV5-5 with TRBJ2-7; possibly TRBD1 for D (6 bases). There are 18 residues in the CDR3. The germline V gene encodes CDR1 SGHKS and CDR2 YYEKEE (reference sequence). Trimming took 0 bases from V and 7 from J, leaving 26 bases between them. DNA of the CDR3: TGTGCCAGCAGCTTGGTCCATCGCTCCCTTCAGGGGCCTAGGGAGCAGTACGTC. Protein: CASSLVHRSLQGPREQYV.

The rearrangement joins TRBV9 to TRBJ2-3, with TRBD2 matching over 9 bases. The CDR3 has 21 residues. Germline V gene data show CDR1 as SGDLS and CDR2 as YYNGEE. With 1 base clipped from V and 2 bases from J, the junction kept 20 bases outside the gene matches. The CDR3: CASSVSVRGGGADWHTDTQYF. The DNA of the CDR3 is TGTGCCAGCAGCGTATCGGTAAGAGGCGGGGGGGCCGATTGGCACACAGATACGCAGTATTTT.

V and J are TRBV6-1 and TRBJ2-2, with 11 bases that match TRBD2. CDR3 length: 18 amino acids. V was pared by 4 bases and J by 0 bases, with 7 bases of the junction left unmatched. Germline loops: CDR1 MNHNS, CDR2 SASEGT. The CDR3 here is CASSAQTSGGANTGELFF. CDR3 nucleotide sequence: TGTGCCAGCAGTGCCCAAACTAGCGGGGGTGCGAACACCGGGGAGCTGTTTTTT.

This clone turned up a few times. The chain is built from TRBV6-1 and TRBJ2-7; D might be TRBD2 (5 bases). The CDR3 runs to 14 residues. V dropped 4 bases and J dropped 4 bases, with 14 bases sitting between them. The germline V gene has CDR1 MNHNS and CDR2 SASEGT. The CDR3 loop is CASSVRPGLYEQYV. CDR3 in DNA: TGTGCCAGCAGTGTGAGGCCCGGACTTTACGAGCAGTACGTC.

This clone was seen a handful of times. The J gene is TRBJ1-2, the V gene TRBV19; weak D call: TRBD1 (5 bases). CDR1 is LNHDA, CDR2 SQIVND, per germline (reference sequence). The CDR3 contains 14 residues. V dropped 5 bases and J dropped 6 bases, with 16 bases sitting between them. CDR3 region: CASSLYTGVDGYTF. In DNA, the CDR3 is TGTGCCAGTAGTTTGTACACGGGGGTAGATGGCTACACCTTC.

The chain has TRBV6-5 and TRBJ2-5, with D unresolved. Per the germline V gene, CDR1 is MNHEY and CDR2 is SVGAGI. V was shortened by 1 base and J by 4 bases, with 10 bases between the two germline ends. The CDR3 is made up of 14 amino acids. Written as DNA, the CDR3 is TGTGCCAGCAGTTACTACGCAACTTCAGAGACCCAGTACTTC. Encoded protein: CASSYYATSETQYF.

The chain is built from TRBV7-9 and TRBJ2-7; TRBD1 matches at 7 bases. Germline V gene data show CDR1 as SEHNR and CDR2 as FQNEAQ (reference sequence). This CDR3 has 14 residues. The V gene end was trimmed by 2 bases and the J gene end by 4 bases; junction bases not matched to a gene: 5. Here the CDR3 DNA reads TGTGCCAGCAGCTTAAATAGGGGGCAATACGAGCAGTACTTC. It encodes CASSLNRGQYEQYF.

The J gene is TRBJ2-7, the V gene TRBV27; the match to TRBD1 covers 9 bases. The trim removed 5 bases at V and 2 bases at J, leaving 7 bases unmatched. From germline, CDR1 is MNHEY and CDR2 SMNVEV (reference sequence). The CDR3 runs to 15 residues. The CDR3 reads CASSARGQGTYEQYF. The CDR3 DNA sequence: TGTGCCAGCAGTGCCCGGGGACAGGGTACCTACGAGCAGTACTTC.

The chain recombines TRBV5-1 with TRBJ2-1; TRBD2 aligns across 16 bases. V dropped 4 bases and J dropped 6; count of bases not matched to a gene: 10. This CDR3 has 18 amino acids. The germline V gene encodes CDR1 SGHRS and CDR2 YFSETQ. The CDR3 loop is CASSPGTSGGAFPNEQFF. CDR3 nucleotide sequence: TGCGCCAGCAGCCCCGGGACTAGCGGGGGGGCCTTCCCCAATGAGCAGTTCTTC.

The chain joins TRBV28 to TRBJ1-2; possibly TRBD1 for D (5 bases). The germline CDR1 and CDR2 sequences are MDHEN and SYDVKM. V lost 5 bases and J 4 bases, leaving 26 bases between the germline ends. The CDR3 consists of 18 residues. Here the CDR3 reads CASSLTAGTSVGGYGYTF. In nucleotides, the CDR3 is TGTGCCAGCAGTCTAACTGCGGGCACGAGCGTCGGGGGCTATGGCTACACCTTC.

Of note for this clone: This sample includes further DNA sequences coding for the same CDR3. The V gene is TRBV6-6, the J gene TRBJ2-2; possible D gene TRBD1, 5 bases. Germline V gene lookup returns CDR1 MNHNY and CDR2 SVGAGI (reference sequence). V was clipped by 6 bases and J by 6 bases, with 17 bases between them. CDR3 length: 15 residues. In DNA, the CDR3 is TGTGCCAGCAGGACCCAGGGTACCCTATCCGGGGAGCTGTTTTTT. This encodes CASRTQGTLSGELFF.

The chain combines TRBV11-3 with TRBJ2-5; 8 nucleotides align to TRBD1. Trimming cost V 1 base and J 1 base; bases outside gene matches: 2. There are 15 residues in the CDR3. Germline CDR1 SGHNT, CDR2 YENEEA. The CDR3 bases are TGTGCCAGCAGCTTAGTTACAGGGGGCCAAGAGACCCAGTACTTC. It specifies CASSLVTGGQETQYF.

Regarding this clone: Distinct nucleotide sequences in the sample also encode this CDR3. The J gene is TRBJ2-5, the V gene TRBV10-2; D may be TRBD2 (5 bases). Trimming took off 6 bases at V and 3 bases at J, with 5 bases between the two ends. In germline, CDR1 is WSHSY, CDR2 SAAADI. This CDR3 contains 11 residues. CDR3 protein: CASSGEETQYF. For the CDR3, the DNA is TGCGCCAGCAGCGGGGAAGAGACCCAGTACTTC.

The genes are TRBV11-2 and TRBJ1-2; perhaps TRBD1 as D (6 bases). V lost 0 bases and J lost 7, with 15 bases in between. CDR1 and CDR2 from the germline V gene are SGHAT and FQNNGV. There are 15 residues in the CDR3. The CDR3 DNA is TGTGCCAGCAGCTTAGATTGGCCAGGGGTCGGTGGCTACACCTTC. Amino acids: CASSLDWPGVGGYTF.

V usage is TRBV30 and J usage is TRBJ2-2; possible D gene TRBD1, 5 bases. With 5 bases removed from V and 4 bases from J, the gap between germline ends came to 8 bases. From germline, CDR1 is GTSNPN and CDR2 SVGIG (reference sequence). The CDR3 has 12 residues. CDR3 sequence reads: CAWGQGTGELFF. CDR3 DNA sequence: TGTGCCTGGGGCCAGGGCACCGGGGAGCTGTTTTTT.

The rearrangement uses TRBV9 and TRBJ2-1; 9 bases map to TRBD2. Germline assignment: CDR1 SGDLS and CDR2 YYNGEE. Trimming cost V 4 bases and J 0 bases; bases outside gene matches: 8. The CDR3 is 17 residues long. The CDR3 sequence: CASSPRGLADSYNEQFF. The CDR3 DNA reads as TGTGCCAGCAGCCCGAGGGGACTAGCTGACTCCTACAATGAGCAGTTCTTC.

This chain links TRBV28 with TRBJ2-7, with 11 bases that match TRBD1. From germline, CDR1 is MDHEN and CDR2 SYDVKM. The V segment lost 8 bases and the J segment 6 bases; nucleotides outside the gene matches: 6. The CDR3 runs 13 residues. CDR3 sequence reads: CASVGQGAVEQYV. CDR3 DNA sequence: TGTGCCAGCGTAGGACAGGGGGCGGTCGAGCAGTACGTC.

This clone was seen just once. The CDR3 sequence: CASSLRGLAVPSGELFF. Here the CDR3 DNA reads TGTGCCAGCAGCTTAAGAGGACTAGCGGTGCCGTCCGGGGAGCTGTTTTTT. The rearrangement links TRBV7-2 to TRBJ2-2, with 10 bases aligning to TRBD2. The CDR3 is 17 residues long. Germline CDR1 is SGHTA and CDR2 is FQGNSA. V shed 2 bases and J 6 bases; nucleotides not matched to a gene: 9. The full variable domain, rest sourced from reference TRBV7-2 and TRBJ2-2, is GAGVSQSPSNKVTEKGKDVELRCDPISGHTALYWYRQSLGQGLEFLIYFQGNSAPDKSGLPSDRFSAERTGGSVSTLTIQRTQQEDSAVYLCASSLRGLAVPSGELFFGEGSRLTVL.